This entry concerns a single T cell receptor beta chain. Source study methods: Quantification of nucleated cells was approximated via reference gene primer amplification. Method: immunoSEQ multiplex PCR; TCRdb's copy keeps in-frame clones and lacks some. V and J calls and clone size follow that table, whereas D and trimming were derived from the DNA. This table holds around 66,000 clones, roughly 77% found once. V lost 1 base and J 8 bases, leaving 12 bases between the germline ends. The CDR3 contains 15 residues. Germline CDR1 and CDR2: LGHNA and YSLEER. This entry is derived from a study of blood T cell repertoires in COVID-19. As for the study in general: The origin of the acute and convalescent COVID-19 samples was the United States, Italy and Spain. PBMCs, B-cell-depleted T cells, or T cells provided the cDNA or gDNA that made up the material.

The V and J genes are TRBV4-3 and TRBJ1-6; D is possibly TRBD1 (5 bases). Sequenced sample: peripheral blood. The source of this sequence is a human donor in a cohort sampled during active COVID-19. CDR3 sequence: CASSQGQGEDSPLHF. The CDR3 DNA is TGCGCCAGCAGCCAAGGGCAGGGCGAAGATTCACCCCTCCACTTT.